Listed below are T cell receptor beta chains from one sample, sequenced in a study of CD8 T cells in Susac syndrome. In TCRdb, the immunoSEQ multiplex PCR reads were re-called with MiXCR into one record per CDR3 protein. The table includes 150,000 to 200,000 distinct CDR3 sequences, around 90% detected once. The sample taken for sequencing was CD4+ T cells from PBMCs. These receptor sequences come from a human donor with Susac syndrome. The CDR3 runs from the conserved cysteine through the conserved F or W. A D gene is named only where the DNA matches it firmly. Size tells how often a clone was seen (once, few, many) or the class of an expanded clone, and some rows leave it out.

clone_size d_call j_call v_call cdr3_aa cdr3_nt
few . TRBJ2-6 TRBV18 CASSPFTGNSGANVLTF TGTGCCAGCTCACCCTTCACAGGGAACTCTGGGGCCAACGTCCTGACTTTC
. . TRBJ1-5 TRBV28 CASSSKGTRGNQPQHF TGTGCCAGCAGTTCAAAAGGCACCCGGGGCAATCAGCCCCAGCATTTT
once . TRBJ2-1 TRBV20-1 CSARDQGPLSEQFF TGCAGTGCTAGAGATCAGGGACCCCTTAGTGAGCAGTTCTTC
. . TRBJ2-7 TRBV28 CASGQEVVHEQYF TGTGCCAGCGGGCAGGAAGTAGTGCACGAGCAGTACTTC
. TRBD2 TRBJ2-2 TRBV7-7 CASSLASAAGGPGTGELFF TGTGCTAGCAGCTTAGCGAGTGCAGCGGGAGGGCCAGGCACCGGGGAGCTGTTTTTT
. . TRBJ2-5 TRBV27 CASSPRRMETQYF TGTGCCAGCAGTCCCCGACGTATGGAGACCCAGTACTTC
. . TRBJ1-1 TRBV9 CASSVKGQNTEAFF TGTGCCAGCAGCGTAAAGGGACAGAACACTGAAGCTTTCTTT
once . TRBJ2-1 TRBV30 CAVIVLGHDNEQFF TGTGCCGTAATAGTACTGGGACACGACAATGAGCAGTTCTTC
. . TRBJ1-2 TRBV6-1 CASSEAGGFYGYTF TGTGCCAGCAGTGAAGCGGGGGGGTTCTATGGCTACACCTTC
. . TRBJ2-5 TRBV4-1 CASSRPEETQYF TGCGCCAGCAGCCGACCCGAAGAGACCCAGTACTTC
. TRBD2 TRBJ2-5 TRBV2 CASSERDYLKETQYF TGTGCCAGCAGTGAAAGGGACTACTTAAAAGAGACCCAGTACTTC
. . TRBJ1-3 TRBV7-9 CASSLAGQGTGNTIYF TGTGCCAGCAGCTTAGCCGGTCAGGGAACTGGAAACACCATATATTTT
. TRBD1 TRBJ1-2 TRBV4-1 CASSQTGGAYNYGYTF TGCGCCAGCAGCCAGACAGGGGGCGCTTACAACTATGGCTACACCTTC
. TRBD1 TRBJ2-5 TRBV7-3 CASSSSPTGSRETQYF TGTGCCAGCAGCTCATCCCCGACAGGGTCGAGGGAGACCCAGTACTTC
. . TRBJ2-1 TRBV5-1 CASSLASSSSYNEQFF TGCGCCAGCAGCTTAGCGAGTAGCAGCTCCTACAATGAGCAGTTCTTC
. TRBD1 TRBJ2-7 TRBV3-1 CASSPNRGYEQYF TGTGCCAGCAGCCCTAACAGGGGGTACGAGCAGTACTTC
. TRBD2 TRBJ2-3 TRBV3-1 CASSRRLATSTDTQYF TGTGCCAGCAGTCGCCGACTAGCTACTAGCACAGATACGCAGTATTTT
. . TRBJ2-2 TRBV27 CASSPGPSWREDTGELFF TGTGCCAGCAGTCCGGGACCATCCTGGCGGGAAGACACCGGGGAGCTGTTTTTT
. . TRBJ2-7 TRBV19 CASSIERSGSTQTYEQYF TGTGCCAGTAGTATAGAGAGATCCGGGTCCACACAAACCTACGAGCAGTACTTC
. TRBD1 TRBJ2-3 TRBV7-8 CASSALTGTGSTDTQYF TGTGCCAGCAGCGCGCTGACCGGGACAGGGTCCACAGATACGCAGTATTTT
once . TRBJ2-5 TRBV6-1 CASRRTYQETQYF TGTGCCAGCAGGAGGACATACCAAGAGACCCAGTACTTC
. . TRBJ2-7 TRBV7-6 CASSPRQDSYEQYF TGTGCCAGCAGCCCCCGACAGGACTCCTACGAGCAGTACTTC
. TRBD1 TRBJ2-5 TRBV5-1 CASSSRTGEETQYF TGCGCCAGCAGCTCAAGGACAGGGGAAGAGACCCAGTACTTC
. . TRBJ2-7 TRBV28 CAAERDSYEQYF TGTGCCGCCGAGAGGGACTCCTACGAGCAGTACTTC
. . TRBJ1-1 TRBV20-1 CSATSTGRNTEAFF TGCAGTGCTACATCCACAGGGAGGAACACTGAAGCTTTCTTT
. TRBD1 TRBJ1-2 TRBV10-3 CAISAGTGNGYTF TGTGCCATCAGCGCCGGGACAGGGAATGGCTACACCTTC
. . TRBJ1-5 TRBV12-3/TRBV12-4 CASILEGGGNQPQHF TGTGCCAGCATCCTCGAAGGGGGGGGCAATCAGCCCCAGCATTTT
. . TRBJ2-5 TRBV5-1 CASSSYQETQYF TGCGCCAGCAGCTCGTACCAAGAGACCCAGTACTTC
. . TRBJ1-2 TRBV2 CASIVLTGLFGYTF TGTGCCAGCATTGTTTTAACAGGGCTTTTTGGCTACACCTTC
. . TRBJ2-7 TRBV4-1 CASSPGGGLSYEQYF TGCGCCAGCAGCCCCGGTGGAGGGCTCAGCTACGAGCAGTACTTC
. . TRBJ1-1 TRBV7-9 CVSSSSGGGWTEAFF TGTGTCAGCAGCTCCTCCGGTGGGGGTTGGACTGAAGCTTTCTTT
. . TRBJ2-1 TRBV20-1 CSGGTFYNEQFF TGCAGCGGCGGGACTTTCTACAATGAGCAGTTCTTC
. TRBD1 TRBJ1-5 TRBV20-1 CSVRSGTAYQPQHF TGCAGTGTGAGGTCCGGGACAGCCTATCAGCCCCAGCATTTT
. . TRBJ1-5 TRBV19 CASTSFGRGDGNQPQHF TGTGCCAGTACGTCGTTCGGCAGGGGTGATGGCAATCAGCCCCAGCATTTT
. . TRBJ1-1 TRBV18 CASSPGPGTTEAFF TGTGCCAGCTCACCAGGTCCAGGGACCACTGAAGCTTTCTTT
. TRBD2 TRBJ2-1 TRBV11-3 CASSLERGGNEQFF TGTGCCAGCAGCTTAGAGCGGGGGGGAAATGAGCAGTTCTTC
. TRBD2 TRBJ2-1 TRBV12-3/TRBV12-4 CASKIPSGIGNEQFF TGTGCCAGCAAAATTCCTAGCGGGATCGGCAATGAGCAGTTCTTC
. . TRBJ1-2 TRBV9 CASSLDQRGYTF TGTGCCAGCAGCCTCGACCAACGGGGCTACACCTTC
. . TRBJ1-5 TRBV19 CASSRTTGQPQHF TGTGCCAGTAGTCGGACAACGGGTCAGCCCCAGCATTTT
. . TRBJ2-5 TRBV5-4 CASSPGSQGETQYF TGTGCCAGCAGCCCTGGGTCTCAGGGGGAGACCCAGTACTTC
. . TRBJ2-3 TRBV27 CASSLNPSHTQYF TGTGCCAGCAGTTTAAACCCTTCACATACGCAGTATTTT
. . TRBJ2-2 TRBV4-1 CASSPNVAGELFF TGCGCCAGCAGTCCTAACGTCGCCGGGGAGCTGTTTTTT
. . TRBJ2-5 TRBV19 CASSIRTDQETQYF TGTGCCAGTAGTATACGGACAGACCAAGAGACCCAGTACTTC
. . TRBJ2-7 TRBV12-3/TRBV12-4 CASSLGRQLGQQYF TGTGCCAGCAGTTTAGGGAGACAGTTGGGTCAGCAGTACTTC
. TRBD2 TRBJ2-7 TRBV27 CASSPRELVREQYF TGTGCCAGCAGTCCGCGGGAGCTTGTTCGCGAGCAGTACTTC
. . TRBJ1-5 TRBV18 CASSPTGFSNQPQHF TGTGCCAGCTCACCAACAGGTTTTAGCAATCAGCCCCAGCATTTT
. . TRBJ1-5 TRBV28 CNPDTTANRNQPQHF TGCAACCCGGATACCACAGCCAATCGCAATCAGCCCCAGCATTTT
. . TRBJ1-1 TRBV19 CASSLDPMENTEAFF TGTGCCAGTAGTCTCGACCCTATGGAGAACACTGAAGCTTTCTTT
once TRBD1 TRBJ2-5 TRBV18 CASSPPLDRGETQYF TGTGCCAGCTCACCACCGTTGGACAGGGGAGAGACCCAGTACTTC
. . TRBJ1-1 TRBV3-1 CASSPPGQEAFF TGTGCCAGCAGCCCCCCCGGACAGGAAGCTTTCTTT
. TRBD2 TRBJ2-1 TRBV20-1 CSASSTSGGYNEQFF TGCAGTGCTTCCTCGACTAGCGGGGGGTACAATGAGCAGTTCTTC
. TRBD1 TRBJ1-1 TRBV5-5 CASSLGGQGYTEAFF TGTGCCAGCAGCTTGGGTGGACAGGGATACACTGAAGCTTTCTTT
. TRBD2 TRBJ2-7 TRBV2 CASSERAGSTYEQYF TGTGCCAGCAGTGAAAGAGCGGGGAGTACCTACGAGCAGTACTTC
. TRBD1 TRBJ1-2 TRBV7-9 CASSPSGTGVDGYTF TGTGCCAGCAGCCCCTCAGGGACAGGGGTAGATGGCTACACCTTC
. . TRBJ2-1 TRBV10-3 CAISDTTSYNEQFF TGTGCCATCAGTGATACTACCTCCTACAATGAGCAGTTCTTC
. TRBD2 TRBJ2-7 TRBV7-2 CASSGSGTSAYEQYF TGTGCCAGCAGCGGATCCGGGACTAGCGCCTACGAGCAGTACTTC